Listed here are 20 T cell receptor beta chains from one sample, sequenced in a study of identical twins. TCRdb re-called the 5' RACE reads through MiXCR, storing one row per CDR3 protein. There are approximately 600,000 distinct CDR3 sequences in the sample; around 9.6% occur only once, and approximately 3.2% lies in the top ten. The same sample was also used in a study of yellow fever vaccine responses in identical twins.

Sample: PBMCs. All receptors come from a woman younger than 35 in good health.

There are a few counts of this clonotype. The chain carries TRBV29-1 and TRBJ2-7, with a possible D match to TRBD1 (6 bases). Germline V CDR1 and CDR2: SQVTM, ANQGSEA. CDR3 length: 10 amino acids. CDR3: CIPDSYEQYF. The CDR3 DNA is TGCATCCCGGACAGCTACGAGCAGTACTTC.

This clonotype has ten or more counts. This chain joins TRBV10-3 and TRBJ2-5, with 8 bases matching TRBD1. Germline V gene lookup returns CDR1 ENHRY and CDR2 SYGVKD. The CDR3 spans 17 residues. V shed 3 bases and J 5 bases; nucleotides not matched to a gene: 14. The CDR3 loop is CAISDPRTGIVGETQYF. CDR3 nucleotide sequence: TGTGCCATCAGTGACCCCCGGACAGGGATCGTTGGGGAGACCCAGTACTTC.

At least ten counts were recorded for this clonotype. The rearrangement uses TRBV5-1 and TRBJ2-7; 9 positions agree with TRBD1. Germline V gene lookup returns CDR1 SGHRS and CDR2 YFSETQ. The ends lost 1 base at V and 4 bases at J; junction bases unmatched: 3. This CDR3 region has 14 residues. The CDR3 loop is CASSLRGQGYEQYF. The CDR3 nucleotides are TGCGCCAGCAGCTTGAGGGGACAGGGTTACGAGCAGTACTTC.

The rearrangement joins TRBV7-2 to TRBJ2-1, with D perhaps matching TRBD1 or TRBD2 (5 bases each). The V and J ends lost 2 bases and 7 bases respectively, with 9 bases between them. Germline values: CDR1 SGHTA, CDR2 FQGNSA. The CDR3 has 13 amino acids. CDR3 DNA: TGTGCCAGCAGCTTAATGGGGGAGAATGAGCAGTTCTTC. Residues: CASSLMGENEQFF.

The sample holds many counts of this clonotype. This rearrangement joins TRBV29-1 to TRBJ1-2, with D perhaps TRBD1 (5 bases). Deletions cut 6 bases from V and 2 bases from J, with 16 bases between. Per germline, CDR1 SQVTM and CDR2 ANQGSEA. The CDR3 has 14 residues. As DNA, the CDR3 is TGCAGCGTAGTCAGCGGGACGGTGAACTATGGCTACACCTTC. Its translation: CSVVSGTVNYGYTF.

The chain employs TRBV3-1 and TRBJ2-3, with D perhaps TRBD2 (6 bases). This CDR3 comprises 15 residues. The germline V gene has CDR1 LGHDT and CDR2 YNNKEL (reference sequence). V was cut by 4 bases and J by 2 bases, with 13 bases left in between. The CDR3 DNA sequence: TGTGCCAGCAGCCGGGACTTTGCCCTCACAGATACGCAGTATTTT. Residues: CASSRDFALTDTQYF.

This clonotype was recorded many times. This sequence joins TRBV7-9 and TRBJ2-5; a possible D gene is TRBD2 (5 bases). From germline, CDR1 is SEHNR and CDR2 FQNEAQ (reference sequence). The CDR3 totals 15 residues. V lost 5 bases, J lost 1 base, and 14 bases lay in between. The CDR3 coding sequence is TGTGCCAGCAGCGACTATAATACCCTCCAAGAGACCCAGTACTTC. Its translation: CASSDYNTLQETQYF.

In this sample, this clonotype turned up many times. The chain couples TRBV12-3 or TRBV12-4 to TRBJ2-5; a possible D gene is TRBD1 (5 bases). The CDR3 is 14 residues long. Trimming stripped 2 bases from V and 1 base from J, with 8 bases between. Here the CDR3 DNA reads TGTGCCAGCAGTTTACGGCAGGGCCAAGAGACCCAGTACTTC. This codes for CASSLRQGQETQYF.

This chain connects TRBV7-2 to TRBJ2-7; D is unresolved. The V gene's germline CDR1 is SGHTA and CDR2 FQGNSA. This CDR3 region has 13 residues. V was trimmed by 1 base and J by 7 bases, leaving 11 bases between them. CDR3 sequence reads: CASSLGYQPEQYF. The CDR3, as DNA: TGTGCCAGCAGCTTAGGGTATCAACCTGAGCAGTACTTC.

This clonotype was detected only a few times. V gene TRBV19 combines with J gene TRBJ2-3; D might be TRBD1 (5 bases). The CDR3 spans 14 residues. Germline V gene lookup returns CDR1 LNHDA and CDR2 SQIVND (reference sequence). Trimming removed 3 bases from V and 6 bases from J, with 13 bases in between. The CDR3: CASSIQGPTDTQYF. CDR3 coding DNA: TGTGCCAGTAGTATTCAGGGCCCTACTGATACGCAGTATTTT. The full variable domain, rest sourced from reference TRBV19 and TRBJ2-3, is DGGITQSPKYLFRKEGQNVTLSCEQNLNHDAMYWYRQDPGQGLRLIYYSQIVNDFQKGDIAEGYSVSREKKESFPLTVTSAQKNPTAFYLCASSIQGPTDTQYFGPGTRLTVL.

This chain joins TRBV12-3 or TRBV12-4 and TRBJ2-6, with 7 nucleotides matching TRBD2. CDR3 length: 17 amino acids. V shed 2 bases, J shed 2 bases, and the junction held 6 bases outside the gene matches. The chain's CDR3 is CASSLMAGVPGANVLTF. The CDR3 DNA reads as TGTGCCAGCAGTTTAATGGCGGGAGTACCTGGGGCCAACGTCCTGACTTTC.

This clonotype showed up just a few times. The gene calls are TRBV5-1 and TRBJ1-1; 7 bases are shared with TRBD1. The V gene's germline CDR1 is SGHRS and CDR2 YFSETQ. The CDR3 spans 14 residues. With V trimmed by 0 bases and J by 5 bases, 4 bases remained unmatched. Here the CDR3 reads CASSLEGARTEAFF. The DNA for the CDR3 is TGCGCCAGCAGCTTGGAGGGGGCTAGAACTGAAGCTTTCTTT.

This sequence joins TRBV7-9 and TRBJ1-4; D is uncertain. Between the trimmed V and J ends, which lost 5 bases and 6 bases, there was a span of 7 bases. This CDR3 comprises 12 residues. Germline assignment: CDR1 SEHNR and CDR2 FQNEAQ (reference sequence). The CDR3 loop reads CASSGEDEKLFF. CDR3 DNA sequence: TGTGCCAGCAGCGGGGAGGATGAAAAACTGTTTTTT.

This clonotype has only a few counts. This chain connects TRBV9 to TRBJ2-4, with TRBD2 identical over 15 bases. V lost 4 bases and J lost 9; bases outside the gene matches: 8. The CDR3 extends over 16 amino acids. CDR1 is SGDLS and CDR2 is YYNGEE in the germline V gene. CDR3 nucleotide sequence: TGTGCCAGCAGCCCCCGGACTAGCGGGGGGGGCGGCATTCAGTACTTC. Its translation is CASSPRTSGGGGIQYF.

A few counts support this clonotype. The rearrangement uses TRBV20-1 and TRBJ2-1, with 8 bases fitting TRBD2. CDR3 length equals 17 residues. The germline V gene has CDR1 DFQATT and CDR2 SNEGSKA (reference sequence). The V segment lost 5 bases and the J segment 2 bases; nucleotides outside the gene matches: 14. The CDR3 is CSAGGLRREGAYNEQFF. Written as DNA, the CDR3 is TGCAGTGCTGGGGGCTTGAGACGGGAGGGCGCCTACAATGAGCAGTTCTTC.

The V call is TRBV6-5, the J call TRBJ2-3; the match to TRBD1 covers 7 bases. Germline CDR1 reads MNHEY; CDR2 reads SVGAGI. The CDR3 length is 15 residues. J gave up 4 bases and V 4 bases, and 8 bases lay outside the gene matches. The CDR3, as DNA: TGTGCCAGCAGTTCCGGACAGGTCATCGCAGATACGCAGTATTTT. This encodes CASSSGQVIADTQYF.

This clonotype was counted only a few times. The V gene is TRBV12-3 or TRBV12-4, the J gene TRBJ1-1, with D perhaps TRBD1 (5 bases). The CDR3 sequence is 11 residues long. Trimming pared 8 bases from V and 11 bases from J, leaving 15 bases between. CDR3 DNA: TGTGCCAGCTCCTCTGGGGCGTCGGCTTTCTTT. This gives the protein CASSSGASAFF.

CDR3 in DNA: TGTGCCAGCAGCGCGGACAGTGTTGGCCGGGGATATGGCTACACCTTC. Amino acid sequence: CASSADSVGRGYGYTF. The chain has TRBV9 and TRBJ1-2, with D possibly TRBD1 on 6 matching bases. Per germline, CDR1 SGDLS and CDR2 YYNGEE. The ends were cut back, 3 bases at V and 5 bases at J, with 20 bases in the middle. The CDR3 runs to 16 residues.

This clonotype came up a few times. The chain employs TRBV30 and TRBJ2-5, with a weak D call TRBD1 (5 bases). The CDR3 contains 12 residues. The V and J ends lost 5 bases and 4 bases respectively, with 11 bases between them. CDR1 is GTSNPN and CDR2 is SVGIG in the germline V gene (reference sequence). CDR3 in DNA: TGTGCCTGGGGGCCCCAGGGAGAGACCCAGTACTTC. This translates into CAWGPQGETQYF.

This sequence joins TRBV5-6 and TRBJ2-7, with TRBD2 as a possible D gene (5 bases). This CDR3 spans 15 amino acids. The V gene's germline CDR1 is SGHDT and CDR2 YYEEEE. The germline V and J ends were trimmed by 3 bases and 0 bases, with 13 bases remaining between them. The CDR3 DNA sequence: TGTGCCAGCAGCTCCTGGGGAGCGAGCTCCTACGAGCAGTACTTC. This translates into CASSSWGASSYEQYF.